These 14 T cell receptor beta chains share one sample of origin, sequenced in a study of blood T cells in healthy people across ages. Using a J-beta primer mix together with a sample-barcoded 5' primer, a second PCR was run for roughly 6 to 12 cycles. TCRdb passed the 5' RACE reads through MiXCR, listing each CDR3 protein once. The data show 1.5 million to 2 million distinct CDR3 sequences, 30% to 40% seen once. Material for sequencing was blood. These receptors came from a human donor in good health.

The rearrangement links TRBV7-3 to TRBJ2-7; D is unresolved. The CDR3 sequence is 14 residues long. Germline-derived CDR1 and CDR2 are SGHTA and FQGTGA. The V end was cut by 5 bases, the J end by 1 base, with 12 bases between. The CDR3 loop is CASSPILASYEQYF. Written as DNA, the CDR3 is TGTGCCAGCAGCCCAATTTTGGCGTCCTACGAGCAGTACTTC.

A few counts support this clonotype. V and J are TRBV4-1 and TRBJ1-1; tentatively, D is TRBD1 (6 bases). The V end lost 1 base, the J end lost 3 bases, and 21 bases lay between the germline ends. Germline V gene sequence: CDR1 MGHRA, CDR2 YSYEKL. The CDR3 is 18 residues long. The DNA for the CDR3 is TGCGCCAGCAGCCAAGGGGGCTACCGGGGGCGAGGATACACTGAAGCTTTCTTT. Translated, it gives CASSQGGYRGRGYTEAFF.

This clonotype was seen a handful of times. The chain has TRBV5-1 and TRBJ2-1, with TRBD2 as a possible D gene (6 bases). The CDR3 is 15 amino acids. Trimming stripped 2 bases from V and 6 bases from J, with 15 bases between. Germline V gene sequence: CDR1 SGHRS, CDR2 YFSETQ. The chain's CDR3 is CASSLGDFRVNEQFF. The CDR3 DNA reads as TGCGCCAGCAGCTTAGGGGACTTTAGAGTCAATGAGCAGTTCTTC.

This chain joins TRBV6-5 and TRBJ2-1; no firm D call. Trimming stripped 8 bases from V and 12 bases from J, with 14 bases between. Looked up from germline, CDR1 is MNHEY and CDR2 is SVGAGI. The CDR3 runs to 11 residues. CDR3 coding DNA: TGTGCCAGCGAATTTATTTTGGGGCAGTTCTTC. Translating gives CASEFILGQFF.

The V call is TRBV9, the J call TRBJ2-1; D unresolved. Germline CDR1 and CDR2: SGDLS and YYNGEE. This CDR3 region has 14 residues. V dropped 0 bases and J dropped 3 bases, with 7 bases sitting between them. In nucleotides, the CDR3 is TGTGCCAGCAGCGTAGAGGCGGACTACAATGAGCAGTTCTTC. Protein sequence: CASSVEADYNEQFF.

This clonotype was observed a few times. The CDR3 nucleotides are TGTGCCAGCAGTCGGGCGTTGTTTGGAGCTTTCTTT. Protein sequence: CASSRALFGAFF. The V call is TRBV28, the J call TRBJ1-1; D is ambiguous. This CDR3 is 12 amino acids long. Trimming stripped 5 bases from V and 10 bases from J, with 14 bases between. CDR1 is MDHEN and CDR2 is SYDVKM in the germline V gene.

J is TRBJ2-4 and V is TRBV20-1, with D perhaps being TRBD1 or TRBD2 (6 bases each). The DNA end lines up better with TRBJ2-7; the J call may be wrong. Germline V gene data show CDR1 as DFQATT and CDR2 as SNEGSKA (reference sequence). The CDR3 spans 14 residues. The CDR3 loop is CSASGREGGYEQYV. The CDR3 nucleotides are TGCAGTGCTAGTGGTAGGGAAGGGGGGTACGAGCAGTACGTC.

Only a few counts were recorded for this clonotype. This CDR3 is CASSPRGTLGTDTQYF. The CDR3 DNA reads as TGTGCCAGCAGCCCAAGAGGGACACTTGGCACAGATACGCAGTATTTT. This chain joins TRBV7-2 and TRBJ2-3, with a weak D call TRBD1 (6 bases). This CDR3 has 16 amino acids. Trimming removed 5 bases from V and 1 base from J, with 16 bases in between. From germline, CDR1 is SGHTA and CDR2 FQGNSA.

J is TRBJ2-2 and V is TRBV4-1, with D uncertain. CDR3 length equals 18 residues. V lost 4 bases and J 2 bases, leaving 20 bases between the germline ends. Germline loops: CDR1 MGHRA, CDR2 YSYEKL. The CDR3 nucleotides read TGCGCCAGCAGCCCAGATAAGGTAGACTTCCTTAACACCGGGGAGCTGTTTTTT. Its translation: CASSPDKVDFLNTGELFF.

The chain employs TRBV7-2 and TRBJ2-3; the D gene is possibly TRBD2 (6 bases). V lost 5 bases, J lost 6 bases, and 18 bases lay in between. Germline loops: CDR1 SGHTA, CDR2 FQGNSA. The CDR3 is 15 residues long. The DNA for the CDR3 is TGTGCCAGCAGCCTCTTTGGAGGGATTGGTGATACGCAGTATTTT. Amino acids: CASSLFGGIGDTQYF.

The rearrangement links TRBV5-6 to TRBJ1-2; no firm D call. From germline, CDR1 is SGHDT and CDR2 YYEEEE. The CDR3 covers 14 residues. Trimming stripped 9 bases from V and 4 bases from J, with 19 bases between. Written as DNA, the CDR3 is TGTGCCACCACGCTCAAAGGGTCGTCCTATGGCTACACCTTC. This gives the protein CATTLKGSSYGYTF. The variable domain in full, with the rest retrieved from reference TRBV5-6 and TRBJ1-2, is DAGVTQSPTHLIKTRGQQVTLRCSPKSGHDTVSWYQQALGQGPQFIFQYYEEEERQRGNFPDRFSGHQFPNYSSELNVNALLLGDSALYLCATTLKGSSYGYTFGSGTRLTVV.

The chain recombines TRBV27 with TRBJ1-2; the D gene is possibly TRBD1 (5 bases). From germline, CDR1 is MNHEY and CDR2 SMNVEV (reference sequence). With 3 bases removed from V and 4 bases from J, the gap between germline ends came to 21 bases. This CDR3 region has 17 residues. The CDR3 protein is CASSFYRPGDRSYGYTF. CDR3 in DNA: TGTGCCAGCAGTTTCTATCGACCCGGTGACAGATCCTATGGCTACACCTTC.

This clonotype appeared a few times. The rearrangement links TRBV10-3 to TRBJ2-1; D uncertain. The V end lost 3 bases, the J end lost 6 bases, and 15 bases lay between the germline ends. There are 15 residues in the CDR3. Germline assignment: CDR1 ENHRY and CDR2 SYGVKD. CDR3 nucleotide sequence: TGTGCCATCAGTGAAGGAAGCGATTACATCAATGAGCAGTTCTTC. Protein product: CAISEGSDYINEQFF.

The CDR3 here is CASSGSAGGGKGTQYF. DNA for the CDR3: TGTGCCAGCAGCGGATCAGCGGGGGGGGGGAAGGGCACGCAGTATTTT. J is TRBJ2-3 and V is TRBV9; 10 positions match TRBD2. The CDR3 loop spans 16 amino acids. V was pared by 3 bases and J by 9 bases, with 13 bases of the junction left unmatched. Germline V gene sequence: CDR1 SGDLS, CDR2 YYNGEE.